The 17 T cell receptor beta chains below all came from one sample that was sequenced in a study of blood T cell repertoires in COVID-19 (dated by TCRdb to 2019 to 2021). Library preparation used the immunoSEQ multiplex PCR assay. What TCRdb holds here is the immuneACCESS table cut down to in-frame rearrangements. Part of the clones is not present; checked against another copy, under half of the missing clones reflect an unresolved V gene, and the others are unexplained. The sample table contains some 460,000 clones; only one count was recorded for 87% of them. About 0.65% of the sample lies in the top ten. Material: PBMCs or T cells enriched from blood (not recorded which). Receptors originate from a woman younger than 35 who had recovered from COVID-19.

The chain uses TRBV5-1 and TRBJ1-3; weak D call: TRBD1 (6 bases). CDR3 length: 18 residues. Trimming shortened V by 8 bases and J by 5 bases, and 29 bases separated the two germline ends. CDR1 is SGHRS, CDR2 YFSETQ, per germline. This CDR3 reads CASEDNHRVQGDRNTIYF. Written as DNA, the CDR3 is TGCGCCAGTGAAGACAATCACAGGGTTCAGGGTGATCGAAACACCATATATTTT.

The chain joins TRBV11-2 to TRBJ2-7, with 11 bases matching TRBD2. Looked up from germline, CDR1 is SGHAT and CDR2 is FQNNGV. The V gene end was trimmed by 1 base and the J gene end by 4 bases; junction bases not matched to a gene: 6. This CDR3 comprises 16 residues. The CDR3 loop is CASSLAMASGGYEQYF. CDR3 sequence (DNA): TGTGCCAGCAGCTTAGCAATGGCTAGCGGGGGGTACGAGCAGTACTTC.

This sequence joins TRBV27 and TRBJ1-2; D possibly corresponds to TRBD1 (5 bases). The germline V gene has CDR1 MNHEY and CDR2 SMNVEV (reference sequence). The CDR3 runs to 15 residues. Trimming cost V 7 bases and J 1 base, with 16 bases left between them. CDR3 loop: CASTGGTYINYGYTF. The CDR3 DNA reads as TGTGCCAGCACCGGAGGGACCTACATTAACTATGGCTACACCTTC.

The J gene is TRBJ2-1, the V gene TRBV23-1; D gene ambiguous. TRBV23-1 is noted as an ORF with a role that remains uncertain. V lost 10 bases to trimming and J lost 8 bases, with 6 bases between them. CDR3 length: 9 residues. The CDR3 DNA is TGCGCCAACCTACATGAGCAGTTCTTC. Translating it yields CANLHEQFF.

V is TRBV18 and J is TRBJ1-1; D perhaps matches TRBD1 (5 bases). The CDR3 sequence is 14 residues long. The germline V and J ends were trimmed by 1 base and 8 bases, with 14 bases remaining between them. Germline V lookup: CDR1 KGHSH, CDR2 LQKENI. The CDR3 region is CASSPLRGGTEAFF. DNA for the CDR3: TGTGCCAGCTCACCACTCCGGGGGGGAACCGAAGCTTTCTTT.

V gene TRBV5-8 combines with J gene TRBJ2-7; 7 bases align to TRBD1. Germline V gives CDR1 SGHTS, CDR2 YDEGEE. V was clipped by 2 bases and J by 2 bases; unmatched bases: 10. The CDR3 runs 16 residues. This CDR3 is CASSFTTGFFTYEQYF. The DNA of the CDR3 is TGTGCCAGCAGCTTTACGACAGGGTTCTTTACCTACGAGCAGTACTTC.

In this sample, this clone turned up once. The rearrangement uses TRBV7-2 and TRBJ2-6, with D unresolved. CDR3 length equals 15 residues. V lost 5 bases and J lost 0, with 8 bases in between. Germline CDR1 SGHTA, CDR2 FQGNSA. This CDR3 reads CASSPRYSGANVLTF. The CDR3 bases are TGTGCCAGCAGCCCCCGTTACTCTGGGGCCAACGTCCTGACTTTC.

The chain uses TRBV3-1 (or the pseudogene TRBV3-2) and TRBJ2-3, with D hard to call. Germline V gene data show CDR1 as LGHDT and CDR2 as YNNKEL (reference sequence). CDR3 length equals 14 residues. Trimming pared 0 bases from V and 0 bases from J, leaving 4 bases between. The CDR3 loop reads CASSQELSTDTQYF. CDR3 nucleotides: TGTGCCAGCAGCCAAGAACTCAGCACAGATACGCAGTATTTT.

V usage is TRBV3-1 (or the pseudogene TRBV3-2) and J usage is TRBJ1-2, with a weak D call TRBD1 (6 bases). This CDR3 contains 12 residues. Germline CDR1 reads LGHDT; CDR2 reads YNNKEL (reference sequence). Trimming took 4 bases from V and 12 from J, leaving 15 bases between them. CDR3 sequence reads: CASSPQGYGHTF. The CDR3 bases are TGTGCCAGCAGCCCACAGGGATACGGCCACACCTTC.

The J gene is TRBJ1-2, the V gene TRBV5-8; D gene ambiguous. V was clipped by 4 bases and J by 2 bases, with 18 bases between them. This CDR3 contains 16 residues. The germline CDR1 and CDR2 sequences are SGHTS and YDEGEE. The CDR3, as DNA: TGTGCCAGCAGCGGTAGCTGGACGGGAAGAAACTATGGCTACACCTTC. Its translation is CASSGSWTGRNYGYTF.

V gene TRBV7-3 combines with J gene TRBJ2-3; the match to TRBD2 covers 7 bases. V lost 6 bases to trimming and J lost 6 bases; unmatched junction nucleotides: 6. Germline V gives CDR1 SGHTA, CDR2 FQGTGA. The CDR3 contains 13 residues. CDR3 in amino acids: CASSSRGIDTQYF. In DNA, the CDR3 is TGTGCCAGCAGTTCGCGGGGGATCGATACGCAGTATTTT.

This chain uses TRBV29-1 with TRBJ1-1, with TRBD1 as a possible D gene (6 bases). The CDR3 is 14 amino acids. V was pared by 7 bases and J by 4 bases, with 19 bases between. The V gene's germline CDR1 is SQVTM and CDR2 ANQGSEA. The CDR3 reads CSAAEGEWGTEAFF. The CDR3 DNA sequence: TGCAGCGCCGCTGAGGGGGAATGGGGCACTGAAGCTTTCTTT.

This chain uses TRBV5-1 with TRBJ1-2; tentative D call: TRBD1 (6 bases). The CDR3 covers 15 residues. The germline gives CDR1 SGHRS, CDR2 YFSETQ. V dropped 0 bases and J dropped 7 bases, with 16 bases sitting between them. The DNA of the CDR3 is TGCGCCAGCAGCTTGGTCGTTGGGGGCGCGGGTGGCTACACCTTC. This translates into CASSLVVGGAGGYTF.

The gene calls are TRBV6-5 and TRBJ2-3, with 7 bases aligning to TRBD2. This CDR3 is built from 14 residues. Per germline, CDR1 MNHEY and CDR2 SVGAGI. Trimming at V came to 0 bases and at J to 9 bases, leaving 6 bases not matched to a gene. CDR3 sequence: CASSYSLGGGTQYF. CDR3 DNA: TGTGCCAGCAGTTACTCCCTTGGGGGGGGGACGCAGTATTTT.

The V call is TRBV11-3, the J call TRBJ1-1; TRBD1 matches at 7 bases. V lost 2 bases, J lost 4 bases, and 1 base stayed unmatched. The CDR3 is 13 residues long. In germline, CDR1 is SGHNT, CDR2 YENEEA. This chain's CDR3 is CASSLRDSTEAFF. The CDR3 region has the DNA TGTGCCAGCAGCTTAAGGGACAGCACTGAAGCTTTCTTT.

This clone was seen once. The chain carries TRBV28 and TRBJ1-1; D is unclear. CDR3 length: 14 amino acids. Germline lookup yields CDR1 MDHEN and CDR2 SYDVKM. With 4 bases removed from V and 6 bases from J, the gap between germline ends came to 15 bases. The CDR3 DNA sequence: TGTGCCAGCAGTTCTTTCGCCCCGAGGGCTGAAGCTTTCTTT. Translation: CASSSFAPRAEAFF.

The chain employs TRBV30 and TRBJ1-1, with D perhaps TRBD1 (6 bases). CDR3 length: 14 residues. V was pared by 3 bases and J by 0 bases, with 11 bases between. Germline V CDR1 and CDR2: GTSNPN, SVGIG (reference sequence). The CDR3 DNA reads TGTGCCTGGAGCCCGGACAGACTGAACACTGAAGCTTTCTTT. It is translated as CAWSPDRLNTEAFF.